The 16 T cell receptor beta chains presented below share a single source sample, sequenced in a study of Graves' ophthalmopathy and Graves' hyperthyroidism. Amplified material comprised TCR beta CDR3 regions derived from RNA transcripts. An initial RT-PCR round employing HTBI primers preceded a second-round multiplex PCR. Using its own MiXCR run on the multiplex PCR reads, TCRdb lists one record per CDR3 protein. The table has a few hundred thousand distinct CDR3 sequences, 15% to 17% seen once; the top ten hold 7%. Sample: peripheral blood. Receptor source: a young woman with stable Graves' hyperthyroidism.

V gene TRBV6-1 combines with J gene TRBJ2-5, with D perhaps TRBD2 (5 bases). Germline V gene data show CDR1 as MNHNS and CDR2 as SASEGT. The CDR3 totals 15 residues. Trimming pared 6 bases from V and 3 bases from J, leaving 17 bases between. The CDR3 protein is CASRGERAVKETQYF. CDR3 DNA: TGTGCCAGCAGGGGAGAAAGAGCAGTAAAAGAGACCCAGTACTTC.

The genes are TRBV2 and TRBJ2-2, with TRBD2 matching over 7 bases. The V and J ends lost 8 bases and 2 bases, in that order; junction bases with no gene match: 11. CDR1 is SNHLY and CDR2 is FYNNEI in the germline V gene. This CDR3 spans 16 amino acids. This CDR3 is CASGTERGLNTGELFF. As DNA, the CDR3 is TGTGCCAGCGGCACCGAGCGGGGCCTCAACACCGGGGAGCTGTTTTTT.

This clonotype appeared many times. The chain carries TRBV6-1 and TRBJ2-7; 12 bases are a match to TRBD1. This CDR3 comprises 14 residues. Germline CDR1 reads MNHNS; CDR2 reads SASEGT. J was trimmed by 6 bases and V by 8 bases; bases with no gene match: 8. CDR3 DNA: TGTGCCAGCGGACCTTGGGGACAGGGGGCCGAGCAGTACTTC. This codes for CASGPWGQGAEQYF.

This clonotype came up a few times. The V gene is TRBV3-1, the J gene TRBJ1-2; maybe TRBD1 (5 bases). Looked up from germline, CDR1 is LGHDT and CDR2 is YNNKEL (reference sequence). This CDR3 is built from 18 residues. Trimming pared 4 bases from V and 3 bases from J, leaving 24 bases between. The CDR3 spells CASSLLGETGREDYGYTF. The CDR3 coding sequence is TGTGCCAGCAGCCTTCTGGGGGAGACGGGCAGGGAAGACTATGGCTACACCTTC.

At least ten counts were recorded for this clonotype. The V call is TRBV12-3 or TRBV12-4, the J call TRBJ2-7; TRBD1 is a possible D gene (6 bases). Trimming pared 3 bases from V and 2 bases from J, leaving 11 bases between. CDR3 length equals 14 residues. The CDR3 reads CASSLGAGTYEQYF. CDR3 bases: TGTGCCAGCAGTTTGGGGGCAGGGACCTACGAGCAGTACTTC.

This clonotype showed up many times. The chain links TRBV20-1 to TRBJ1-6, with D perhaps matching TRBD1 (5 bases). This CDR3 has 17 residues. Germline CDR1 is DFQATT and CDR2 is SNEGSKA (reference sequence). Trimming removed 0 bases from V and 3 bases from J, with 15 bases in between. The CDR3 sequence is CSARDSGRVDYNSPLHF. CDR3 DNA sequence: TGCAGTGCTAGAGATAGTGGCAGGGTGGACTATAATTCACCCCTCCACTTT.

This clonotype was found many times. The CDR3 spells CASSGVSRAEEGYTF. The CDR3 DNA sequence: TGTGCCAGCAGCGGGGTCTCCAGGGCTGAAGAGGGCTACACCTTC. The chain is built from TRBV5-6 and TRBJ1-2, with a tentative D call TRBD1 (5 bases). Trimming left V 4 bases short and J 8 bases short, with 21 bases between. The germline V gene encodes CDR1 SGHDT and CDR2 YYEEEE. There are 15 residues in the CDR3. The full variable domain, rest sourced from reference TRBV5-6 and TRBJ1-2, is DAGVTQSPTHLIKTRGQQVTLRCSPKSGHDTVSWYQQALGQGPQFIFQYYEEEERQRGNFPDRFSGHQFPNYSSELNVNALLLGDSALYLCASSGVSRAEEGYTFGSGTRLTVV.

This clonotype was picked up many times. The rearrangement links TRBV9 to TRBJ1-6; 7 bases are shared with TRBD1. J lost 6 bases, V lost 2 bases, and 2 bases had no gene match. Per germline, CDR1 SGDLS and CDR2 YYNGEE. The CDR3 is 14 residues long. The DNA for the CDR3 is TGTGCCAGCAGCGTGGGACAGCTTAATTCACCCCTCCACTTT. It yields the protein CASSVGQLNSPLHF.

This clonotype has more than one count but fewer than ten. V is TRBV6-2 or TRBV6-3 and J is TRBJ1-1; 7 bases line up with TRBD1. The CDR3 covers 16 residues. V lost 5 bases to trimming and J lost 1 base; unmatched junction nucleotides: 10. Per germline, CDR1 MNHEY and CDR2 SVGEGT. The CDR3 coding sequence is TGTGCCAGCAGTCCGGGACAGACCGTGCCGAACACTGAAGCTTTCTTT. It encodes CASSPGQTVPNTEAFF.

The chain carries TRBV6-2 or TRBV6-3 and TRBJ2-5; D gene unclear. The CDR3 covers 15 residues. Germline CDR1 reads MNHEY; CDR2 reads SVGEGT. V was pared by 5 bases and J by 5 bases, with 18 bases between. The CDR3 spells CASSTPFGTQETQYF. The CDR3, as DNA: TGTGCCAGCAGTACCCCCTTCGGAACCCAGGAGACCCAGTACTTC.

This clonotype was picked up many times. V gene TRBV11-2 combines with J gene TRBJ2-5; no firm D call. The length of the CDR3 is 18 residues. The germline V and J ends were trimmed by 3 bases and 5 bases, with 25 bases remaining between them. CDR1 SGHAT and CDR2 FQNNGV come from the germline V gene. The CDR3 protein is CASSFSPQDWISSETQYF. CDR3 bases: TGTGCCAGCAGCTTCTCCCCCCAGGATTGGATCAGTTCGGAGACCCAGTACTTC.

The chain uses TRBV28 and TRBJ2-7, with 10 bases aligning to TRBD1. The CDR3 sequence is 15 residues long. With V trimmed by 4 bases and J by 4 bases, 7 bases remained unmatched. The germline gives CDR1 MDHEN, CDR2 SYDVKM. The CDR3 sequence is CASSSKTGGWYEQYF. Written as DNA, the CDR3 is TGTGCCAGCAGTTCCAAGACAGGGGGCTGGTACGAGCAGTACTTC.

This clonotype was detected a few times. CDR3 sequence: CASSYGSASSYEQYF. The CDR3 nucleotides are TGTGCCAGCAGCTACGGATCGGCAAGCTCCTACGAGCAGTACTTC. The chain combines TRBV5-5 with TRBJ2-7; unclear D gene. Germline V gene lookup returns CDR1 SGHKS and CDR2 YYEKEE (reference sequence). The CDR3 has 15 amino acids. The V end was cut by 3 bases, the J end by 0 bases, with 13 bases between.

This clonotype was seen repeatedly, ten times or more. This chain links TRBV20-1 with TRBJ2-5; 13 positions match TRBD2. The junction had 11 bases not matched to a gene; V was cut back by 7 bases and J by 6 bases. Germline loops: CDR1 DFQATT, CDR2 SNEGSKA (reference sequence). CDR3 length: 15 amino acids. CDR3 in amino acids: CSVSYRTSGGQTQYF. The CDR3, as DNA: TGCAGTGTTTCTTACCGGACTAGCGGGGGACAGACCCAGTACTTC.

The V call is TRBV11-2, the J call TRBJ2-7; 8 bases are a match to TRBD2. This CDR3 is 16 amino acids long. The germline V gene encodes CDR1 SGHAT and CDR2 FQNNGV. The J segment lost 5 bases and the V segment lost 0 bases, leaving 9 bases of the junction unmatched. CDR3 coding DNA: TGTGCCAGCAGCTTAGATCTCGCGGGGGGCGGGCACGAGCAGTACTTC. Translated, it gives CASSLDLAGGGHEQYF.

This clonotype has a count of ten or more. The J gene is TRBJ1-6, the V gene TRBV20-1, with D uncertain. Germline-derived CDR1 and CDR2 are DFQATT and SNEGSKA (reference sequence). The CDR3 runs 15 residues. With 1 base removed from V and 7 bases from J, the gap between germline ends came to 14 bases. This chain's CDR3 is CSARAWTNSNSPLHF. In DNA, the CDR3 is TGCAGTGCTAGAGCCTGGACCAACTCGAATTCACCCCTCCACTTT.